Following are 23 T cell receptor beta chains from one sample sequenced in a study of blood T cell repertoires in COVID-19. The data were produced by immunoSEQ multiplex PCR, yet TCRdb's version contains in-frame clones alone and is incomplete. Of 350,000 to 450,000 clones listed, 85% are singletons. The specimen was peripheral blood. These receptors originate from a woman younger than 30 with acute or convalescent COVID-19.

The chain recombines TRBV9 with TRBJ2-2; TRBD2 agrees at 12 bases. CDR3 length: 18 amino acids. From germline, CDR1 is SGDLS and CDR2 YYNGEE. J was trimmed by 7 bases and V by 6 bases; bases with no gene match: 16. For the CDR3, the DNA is TGTGCCAGCACCACTCACCCACTAGCGGGAGGAAAGGTCGGGGAGCTGTTTTTT. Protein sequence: CASTTHPLAGGKVGELFF.

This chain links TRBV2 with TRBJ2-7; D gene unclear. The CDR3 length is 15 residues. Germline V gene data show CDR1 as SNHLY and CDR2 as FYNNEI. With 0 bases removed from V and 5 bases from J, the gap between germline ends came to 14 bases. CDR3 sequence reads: CASSEALRQAHEQYF. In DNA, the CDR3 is TGTGCCAGCAGTGAAGCGCTCAGGCAAGCCCACGAGCAGTACTTC. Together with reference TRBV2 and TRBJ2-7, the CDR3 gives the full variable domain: EPEVTQTPSHQVTQMGQEVILRCVPISNHLYFYWYRQILGQKVEFLVSFYNNEISEKSEIFDDQFSVERPDGSNFTLKIRSTKLEDSAMYFCASSEALRQAHEQYFGPGTRLTVT.

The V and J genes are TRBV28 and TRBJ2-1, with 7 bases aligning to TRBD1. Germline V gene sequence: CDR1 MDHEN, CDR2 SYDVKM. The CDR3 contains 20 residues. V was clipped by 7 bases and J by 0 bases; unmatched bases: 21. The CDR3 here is CASTPAGTARILSSYNEQFF. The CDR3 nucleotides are TGTGCCAGCACCCCCGCCGGGACAGCAAGGATCCTGAGCTCCTACAATGAGCAGTTCTTC.

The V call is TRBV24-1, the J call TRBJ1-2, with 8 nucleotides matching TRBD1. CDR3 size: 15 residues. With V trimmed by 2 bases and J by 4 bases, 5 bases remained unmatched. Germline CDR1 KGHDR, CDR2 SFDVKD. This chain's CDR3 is CATSDSTGGSYGYTF. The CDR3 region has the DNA TGTGCCACCAGTGATTCAACAGGGGGAAGCTATGGCTACACCTTC.

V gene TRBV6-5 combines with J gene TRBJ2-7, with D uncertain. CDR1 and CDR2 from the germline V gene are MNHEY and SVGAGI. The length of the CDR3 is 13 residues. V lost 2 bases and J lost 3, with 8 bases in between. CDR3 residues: CASSYGPNYEQYF. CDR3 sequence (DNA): TGTGCCAGCAGTTACGGCCCGAACTACGAGCAGTACTTC.

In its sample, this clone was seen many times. CDR3 sequence: CASSDSSRNTEAFF. In nucleotides, the CDR3 is TGTGCCAGCAGTGACTCGAGTCGGAACACTGAAGCTTTCTTT. This chain joins TRBV6-4 and TRBJ1-1; D is uncertain. This CDR3 is 14 amino acids long. CDR1 is MRHNA, CDR2 SNTAGT, per germline. V lost 0 bases to trimming and J lost 1 base, with 6 bases between them.

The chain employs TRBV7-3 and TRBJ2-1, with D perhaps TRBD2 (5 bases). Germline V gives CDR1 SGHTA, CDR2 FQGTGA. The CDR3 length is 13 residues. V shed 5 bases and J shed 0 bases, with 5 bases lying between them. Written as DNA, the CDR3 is TGTGCCAGCAGCAGCGGCTCCTACAATGAGCAGTTCTTC. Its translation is CASSSGSYNEQFF.

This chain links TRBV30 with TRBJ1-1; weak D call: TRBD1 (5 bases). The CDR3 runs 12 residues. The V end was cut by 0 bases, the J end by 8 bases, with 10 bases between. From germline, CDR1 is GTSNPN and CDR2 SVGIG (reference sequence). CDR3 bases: TGTGCCTGGAGTGTACAGGTGTTGGAAGCTTTCTTT. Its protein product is CAWSVQVLEAFF.

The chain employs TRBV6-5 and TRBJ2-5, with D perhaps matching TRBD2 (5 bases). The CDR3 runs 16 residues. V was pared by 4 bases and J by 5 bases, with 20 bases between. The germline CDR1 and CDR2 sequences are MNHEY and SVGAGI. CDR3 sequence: CASSSPALVGLETQYF. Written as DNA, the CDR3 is TGTGCCAGCAGTTCCCCAGCACTAGTAGGGCTGGAGACCCAGTACTTC.

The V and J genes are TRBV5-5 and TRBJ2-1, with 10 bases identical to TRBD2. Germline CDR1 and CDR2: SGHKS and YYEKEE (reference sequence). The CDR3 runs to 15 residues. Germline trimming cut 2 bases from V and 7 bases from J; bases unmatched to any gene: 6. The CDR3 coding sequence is TGTGCCAGCAGCTTAGCGGGAGGGCCTATTAATGAGCAGTTCTTC. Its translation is CASSLAGGPINEQFF.

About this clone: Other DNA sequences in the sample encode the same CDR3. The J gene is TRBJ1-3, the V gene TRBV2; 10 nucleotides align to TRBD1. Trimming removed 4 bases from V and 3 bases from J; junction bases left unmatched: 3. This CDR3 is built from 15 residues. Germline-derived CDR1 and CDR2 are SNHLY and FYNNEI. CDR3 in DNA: TGTGCCAGCAGTGTCGGGACAGGGGTTGGAAACACCATATATTTT. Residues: CASSVGTGVGNTIYF.

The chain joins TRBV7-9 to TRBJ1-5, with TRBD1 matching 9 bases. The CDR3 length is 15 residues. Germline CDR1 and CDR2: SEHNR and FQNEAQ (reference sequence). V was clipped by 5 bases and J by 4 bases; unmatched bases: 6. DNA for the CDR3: TGTGCCAGCAGCCGAAGGGGGACAGGGAATCAGCCCCAGCATTTT. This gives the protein CASSRRGTGNQPQHF.

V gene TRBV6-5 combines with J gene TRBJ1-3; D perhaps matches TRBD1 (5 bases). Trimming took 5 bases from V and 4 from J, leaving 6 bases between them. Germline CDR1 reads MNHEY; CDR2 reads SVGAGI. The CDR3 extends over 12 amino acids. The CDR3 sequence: CASSNRGNTIYF. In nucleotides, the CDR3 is TGTGCCAGCAGTAACAGGGGAAACACCATATATTTT.

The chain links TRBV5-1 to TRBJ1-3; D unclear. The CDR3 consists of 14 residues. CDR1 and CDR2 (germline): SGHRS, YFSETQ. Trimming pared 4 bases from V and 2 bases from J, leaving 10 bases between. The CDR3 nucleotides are TGCGCCAGCAGCCAGGAGGGAACTGGAAACACCATATATTTT. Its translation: CASSQEGTGNTIYF. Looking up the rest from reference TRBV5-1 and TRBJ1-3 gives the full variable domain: KAGVTQTPRYLIKTRGQQVTLSCSPISGHRSVSWYQQTPGQGLQFLFEYFSETQRNKGNFPGRFSGRQFSNSRSEMNVSTLELGDSALYLCASSQEGTGNTIYFGEGSWLTVV.

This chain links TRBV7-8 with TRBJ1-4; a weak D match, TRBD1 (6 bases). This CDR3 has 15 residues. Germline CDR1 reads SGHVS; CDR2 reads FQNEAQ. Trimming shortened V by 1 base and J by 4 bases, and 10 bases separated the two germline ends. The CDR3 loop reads CASSLGTAYNEKLFF. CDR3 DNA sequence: TGTGCCAGCAGCTTAGGGACAGCATATAATGAAAAACTGTTTTTT.

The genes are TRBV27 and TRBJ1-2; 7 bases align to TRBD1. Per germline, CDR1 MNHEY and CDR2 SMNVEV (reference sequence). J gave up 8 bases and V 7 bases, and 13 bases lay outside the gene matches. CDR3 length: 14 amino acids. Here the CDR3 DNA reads TGTGCCAGCAAAACCGACAGGGCGGGGCCCGGCTACACCTTC. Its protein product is CASKTDRAGPGYTF.

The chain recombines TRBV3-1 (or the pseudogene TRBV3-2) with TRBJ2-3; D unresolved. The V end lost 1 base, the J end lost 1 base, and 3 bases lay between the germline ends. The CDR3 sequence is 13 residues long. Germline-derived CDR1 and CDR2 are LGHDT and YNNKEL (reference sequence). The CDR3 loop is CASSQAGTDTQYF. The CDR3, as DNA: TGTGCCAGCAGCCAAGCGGGCACAGATACGCAGTATTTT.

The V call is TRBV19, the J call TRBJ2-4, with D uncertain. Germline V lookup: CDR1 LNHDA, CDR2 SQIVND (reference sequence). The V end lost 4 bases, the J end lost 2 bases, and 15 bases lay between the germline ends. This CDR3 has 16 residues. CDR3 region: CASSSGSIVSKNIQYF. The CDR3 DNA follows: TGTGCCAGTAGTAGTGGCAGTATCGTTTCCAAAAACATTCAGTACTTC.

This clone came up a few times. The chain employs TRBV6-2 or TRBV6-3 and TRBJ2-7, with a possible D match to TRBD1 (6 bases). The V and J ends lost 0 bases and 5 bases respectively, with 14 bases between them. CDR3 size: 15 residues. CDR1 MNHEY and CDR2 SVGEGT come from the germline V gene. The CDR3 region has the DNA TGTGCCAGCAGTTACTCCGCGACAGGACCCAACGAGCAGTACTTC. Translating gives CASSYSATGPNEQYF.

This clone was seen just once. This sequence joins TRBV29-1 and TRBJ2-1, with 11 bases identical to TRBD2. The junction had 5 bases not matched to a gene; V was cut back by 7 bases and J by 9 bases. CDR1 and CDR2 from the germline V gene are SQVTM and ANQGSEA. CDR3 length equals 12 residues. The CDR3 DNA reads TGCAGCGCCTCGGGACTAGCGGTTGAGCAGTTCTTC. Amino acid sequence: CSASGLAVEQFF.

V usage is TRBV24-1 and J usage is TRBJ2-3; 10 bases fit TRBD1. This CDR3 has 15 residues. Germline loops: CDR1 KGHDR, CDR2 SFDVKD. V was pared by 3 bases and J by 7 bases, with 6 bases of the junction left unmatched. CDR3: CATSDPGTGVHTQYF. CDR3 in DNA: TGTGCCACCAGTGATCCCGGGACAGGGGTTCATACGCAGTATTTT.

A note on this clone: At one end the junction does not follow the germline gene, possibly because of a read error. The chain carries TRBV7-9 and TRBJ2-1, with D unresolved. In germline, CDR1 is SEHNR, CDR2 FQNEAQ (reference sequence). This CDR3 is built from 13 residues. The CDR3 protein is CASSLNSHNEQFF. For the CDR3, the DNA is TGTGCCAGCAGCTTAAACTCCCACAATGAGCAGTTCTTC. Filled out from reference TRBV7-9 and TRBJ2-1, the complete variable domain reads DTGVSQNPRHKITKRGQNVTFRCDPISEHNRLYWYRQTLGQGPEFLTYFQNEAQLEKSRLLSDRFSAERPKGSFSTLEIQRTEQGDSAMYLCASSLNSHNEQFFGPGTRLTVL.

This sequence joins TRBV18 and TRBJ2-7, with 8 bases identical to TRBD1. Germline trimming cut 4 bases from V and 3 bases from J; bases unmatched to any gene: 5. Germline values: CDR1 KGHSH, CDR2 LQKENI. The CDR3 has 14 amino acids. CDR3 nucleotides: TGTGCCAGCTCACAGGTGACAGGGGTCTACGAGCAGTACTTC. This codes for CASSQVTGVYEQYF.